Below, 19 T cell receptor beta chains from the same sample are listed, as sequenced in a study of cytomegalovirus exposure and HLA in healthy donors. PCR involved 60 Vbeta and 13 Jbeta primers. Measured with immunoSEQ multiplex PCR; TCRdb has only the in-frame clones, and not every one. The table lists roughly 140,000 clones, roughly 76% of them singletons. Input material: PBMCs. The receptors here all came from a human donor in good health.

The J gene is TRBJ2-7, the V gene TRBV11-3; 9 nucleotides align to TRBD2. Trimming removed 5 bases from V and 2 bases from J; junction bases left unmatched: 7. Germline-derived CDR1 and CDR2 are SGHNT and YENEEA. There are 15 residues in the CDR3. The CDR3 coding sequence is TGTGCCAGCAGCGCGGGACTAGCCGCAACCTACGAGCAGTACTTC. Its translation is CASSAGLAATYEQYF.

On this clone: A junction boundary mismatches the germline segment, possibly from a read error. V is TRBV7-9 and J is TRBJ2-3; D is possibly TRBD2 (5 bases). CDR3 length: 17 amino acids. Germline V gene sequence: CDR1 SEHNR, CDR2 FQNEAQ (reference sequence). The CDR3 is CSSSFTSEGRATDTQYF. DNA for the CDR3: TGTTCCAGCAGCTTTACCTCTGAGGGCCGTGCCACAGATACGCAGTATTTT.

The chain recombines TRBV5-1 with TRBJ1-2; the D is unclear. CDR3 length: 13 residues. Germline CDR1 and CDR2: SGHRS and YFSETQ. V was shortened by 2 bases and J by 8 bases, with 13 bases between the two germline ends. CDR3 in DNA: TGCGCCAGCAGCTTAAGAACCGGGAAGGGCTACACCTTC. Its protein product is CASSLRTGKGYTF. Variable domain in full (rest from reference TRBV5-1 and TRBJ1-2): KAGVTQTPRYLIKTRGQQVTLSCSPISGHRSVSWYQQTPGQGLQFLFEYFSETQRNKGNFPGRFSGRQFSNSRSEMNVSTLELGDSALYLCASSLRTGKGYTFGSGTRLTVV.

The CDR3 reads CASSPGISQYF. In DNA, the CDR3 is TGTGCCAGCAGTCCCGGGATATCGCAGTATTTT. This rearrangement joins TRBV6-5 to TRBJ2-3, with D possibly matching TRBD2 (5 bases). Per germline, CDR1 MNHEY and CDR2 SVGAGI. Trimming left V 5 bases short and J 10 bases short, with 10 bases between. CDR3 length: 11 amino acids.

This rearrangement joins TRBV5-6 to TRBJ2-1, with D perhaps TRBD2 (6 bases). V was cut by 4 bases and J by 8 bases, with 13 bases left in between. Germline V gene lookup returns CDR1 SGHDT and CDR2 YYEEEE. The CDR3 sequence is 13 residues long. CDR3 residues: CASSPDWGDEQFF. The CDR3 region has the DNA TGTGCCAGCAGCCCGGACTGGGGGGATGAGCAGTTCTTC.

V gene TRBV6-6 combines with J gene TRBJ2-7, with D possibly matching TRBD2 (5 bases). Germline V gene lookup returns CDR1 MNHNY and CDR2 SVGAGI (reference sequence). The CDR3 spans 15 residues. V lost 6 bases to trimming and J lost 3 bases, with 18 bases between them. The CDR3 DNA reads as TGTGCCAGCAGATCCGAGCGACAAGGAGGCTACGAGCAGTACTTC. Protein: CASRSERQGGYEQYF.

V and J are TRBV2 and TRBJ1-2; maybe TRBD1 (6 bases). This CDR3 comprises 13 residues. Germline lookup yields CDR1 SNHLY and CDR2 FYNNEI. The V and J ends lost 3 bases and 4 bases respectively, with 9 bases between them. The CDR3 nucleotides read TGTGCCAGCAGTGACCTGGACAGCTATGGCTACACCTTC. Its translation is CASSDLDSYGYTF.

The chain couples TRBV30 to TRBJ1-6; TRBD1 matches 7 bases. The CDR3 length is 14 residues. After removal of 6 bases from V and 5 bases from J, the junction contained 7 bases not matched to a gene. Looked up from germline, CDR1 is GTSNPN and CDR2 is SVGIG (reference sequence). The CDR3 sequence: CACRGQTDNSPLHF. The CDR3 DNA follows: TGTGCCTGTCGGGGACAGACCGATAATTCACCCCTCCACTTT.

The chain has TRBV5-1 and TRBJ2-1, with D possibly matching TRBD2 (5 bases). CDR1 SGHRS and CDR2 YFSETQ come from the germline V gene. With 6 bases removed from V and 0 bases from J, the gap between germline ends came to 13 bases. CDR3 length equals 15 residues. The CDR3 sequence: CASMEAPSSYNEQFF. CDR3 sequence (DNA): TGCGCCAGCATGGAGGCCCCGAGCTCCTACAATGAGCAGTTCTTC.

The gene calls are TRBV5-4 and TRBJ2-1, with 13 positions matching TRBD2. The CDR3 has 15 residues. V was pared by 4 bases and J by 9 bases, with 7 bases of the junction left unmatched. From germline, CDR1 is SGHNT and CDR2 YYREEE (reference sequence). In nucleotides, the CDR3 is TGTGCCAGCAGCCCTAGGACTAGCGGGAGAGGTGAGCAGTTCTTC. Amino acids: CASSPRTSGRGEQFF.

The chain links TRBV25-1 to TRBJ2-7; TRBD2 might be the D (5 bases). Germline V gene data show CDR1 as MGHDK and CDR2 as SYGVNS. The CDR3 length is 13 residues. The V gene lost 2 bases and the J gene lost 6 bases, with 11 bases spanning the gap. The CDR3 coding sequence is TGTGCCAGCAGTGAACCTCTACGGGGCGAGCAGTACTTC. It translates to CASSEPLRGEQYF.

This rearrangement joins TRBV5-1 to TRBJ2-2, with D tentatively TRBD2 (5 bases). Germline V lookup: CDR1 SGHRS, CDR2 YFSETQ. V shed 0 bases and J shed 5 bases, with 14 bases lying between them. This CDR3 region has 16 residues. The CDR3 coding sequence is TGCGCCAGCAGCTTGGCCAGGAGTAGCGATACCGGGGAGCTGTTTTTT. Translation: CASSLARSSDTGELFF.

The chain is built from TRBV7-6 and TRBJ2-1, with D possibly TRBD2 on 5 matching bases. The CDR3 contains 15 residues. The V and J ends lost 1 base and 3 bases respectively, with 10 bases between them. CDR1 SGHVS and CDR2 FNYEAQ come from the germline V gene. The CDR3 is CASSLGPSSYNEQFF. In DNA form, the CDR3 reads TGTGCCAGCAGCTTAGGCCCTAGCAGCTACAATGAGCAGTTCTTC.

This chain connects TRBV7-9 to TRBJ1-2, with no clear D. Germline loops: CDR1 SEHNR, CDR2 FQNEAQ (reference sequence). The V gene lost 5 bases and the J gene lost 3 bases, with 10 bases spanning the gap. The CDR3 consists of 13 residues. The CDR3: CASSLEEHYGYTF. The CDR3 nucleotides are TGTGCCAGCAGCCTAGAGGAGCACTATGGCTACACCTTC.

The chain uses TRBV11-3 and TRBJ1-1, with D tentatively TRBD1 (5 bases). Trimming removed 0 bases at V and 0 bases at J, with 5 bases between. Germline lookup yields CDR1 SGHNT and CDR2 YENEEA. This CDR3 contains 14 residues. Here the CDR3 DNA reads TGTGCCAGCAGCTTAGAAGGGGTGAACACTGAAGCTTTCTTT. Protein sequence: CASSLEGVNTEAFF.

The J gene is TRBJ1-2, the V gene TRBV7-2; the D is unclear. The CDR3 spans 15 residues. The ends were cut back, 1 base at V and 5 bases at J, with 14 bases in the middle. Germline V gives CDR1 SGHTA, CDR2 FQGNSA. The CDR3 region is CASSLGQGWAYGYTF. CDR3 DNA sequence: TGTGCCAGCAGCTTAGGGCAAGGCTGGGCATATGGCTACACCTTC.

The CDR3 loop reads CASSTSSGGAETQYF. In DNA form, the CDR3 reads TGCGCCAGCAGCACCTCTAGCGGGGGGGCCGAGACCCAGTACTTC. The V gene is TRBV4-1, the J gene TRBJ2-5; TRBD2 agrees at 12 bases. J gave up 5 bases and V 5 bases, and 6 bases lay outside the gene matches. Germline CDR1 is MGHRA and CDR2 is YSYEKL. The CDR3 is made up of 15 amino acids.

This sequence joins TRBV4-1 and TRBJ2-2, with D possibly TRBD1 on 6 matching bases. The CDR3 runs to 17 residues. Germline values: CDR1 MGHRA, CDR2 YSYEKL. V lost 0 bases and J 6 bases, leaving 17 bases between the germline ends. As DNA, the CDR3 is TGCGCCAGCAGCCAAGAACCGCCCTCTTACAGGGCCGGGGAGCTGTTTTTT. It is translated as CASSQEPPSYRAGELFF.

The rearrangement joins TRBV2 to TRBJ1-2; D is undetermined. CDR1 and CDR2 (germline): SNHLY, FYNNEI. V dropped 7 bases and J dropped 1 base, with 10 bases sitting between them. The CDR3 runs to 13 residues. The CDR3 loop reads CASMHTLNYGYTF. The DNA for the CDR3 is TGTGCCAGCATGCACACCCTTAACTATGGCTACACCTTC. The variable domain in full, with the rest retrieved from reference TRBV2 and TRBJ1-2, is EPEVTQTPSHQVTQMGQEVILRCVPISNHLYFYWYRQILGQKVEFLVSFYNNEISEKSEIFDDQFSVERPDGSNFTLKIRSTKLEDSAMYFCASMHTLNYGYTFGSGTRLTVV.